Shown below are 15 T cell receptor beta chains from a single sample sequenced in a study of cytomegalovirus exposure and HLA in healthy donors. Both 60 Vbeta primers and 13 Jbeta primers went into the PCR. The table came from immunoSEQ multiplex PCR; TCRdb's copy has only in-frame clones and leaves some out. The table lists about 170,000 clones, approximately 71% of them singletons. Sequenced material: PBMCs. These receptors came from a woman aged 18 to 35 in good health and CMV-seropositive.

The V gene is TRBV4-2, the J gene TRBJ1-5; D is uncertain. The CDR3 covers 15 residues. V was shortened by 0 bases and J by 4 bases, with 10 bases between the two germline ends. Germline values: CDR1 LGHNA, CDR2 YNFKEQ. Here the CDR3 reads CASSQDLGLNQPQHF. CDR3 DNA sequence: TGTGCCAGCAGCCAAGATCTCGGACTGAATCAGCCCCAGCATTTT.

J is TRBJ2-7 and V is TRBV10-3, with D tentatively TRBD2 (6 bases). The CDR3 consists of 15 residues. Germline-derived CDR1 and CDR2 are ENHRY and SYGVKD. Trimming stripped 4 bases from V and 1 base from J, with 14 bases between. CDR3 region: CAISGPGSLSYEQYF. The CDR3 DNA reads as TGTGCCATCAGTGGGCCCGGGAGCCTGTCCTACGAGCAGTACTTC.

This chain connects TRBV6-1 to TRBJ2-3; no firm D call. The CDR3 is 15 residues long. Per germline, CDR1 MNHNS and CDR2 SASEGT. With 6 bases removed from V and 1 base from J, the gap between germline ends came to 14 bases. CDR3 bases: TGTGCCAGCAGAAGTTTAGTAAGTGGCACAGATACGCAGTATTTT. It encodes CASRSLVSGTDTQYF.

This clone was picked up a small number of times. The gene calls are TRBV19 and TRBJ2-3, with 8 bases that match TRBD1. The CDR3 contains 13 residues. V shed 7 bases and J 6 bases; nucleotides not matched to a gene: 6. Germline-derived CDR1 and CDR2 are LNHDA and SQIVND (reference sequence). CDR3 DNA: TGTGCCAGTATTGGACAGGGTCCTGATACGCAGTATTTT. Translated: CASIGQGPDTQYF.

The chain employs TRBV7-3 and TRBJ2-3, with D maybe TRBD1 (5 bases). The CDR3 is 16 amino acids. The germline V and J ends were trimmed by 3 bases and 4 bases, with 17 bases remaining between them. CDR1 is SGHTA, CDR2 FQGTGA, per germline. The CDR3 bases are TGTGCCAGCAGCTTCGGGTGGACACCCGCGGCAGATACGCAGTATTTT. It translates to CASSFGWTPAADTQYF.

The chain has TRBV28 and TRBJ2-1; tentative D call: TRBD1 (6 bases). This CDR3 region has 16 residues. V was shortened by 1 base and J by 0 bases, with 10 bases between the two germline ends. Germline V gene lookup returns CDR1 MDHEN and CDR2 SYDVKM. CDR3 bases: TGTGCCAGCAGTTTATTTACAGGGTCCTCCTACAATGAGCAGTTCTTC. Its translation is CASSLFTGSSYNEQFF.

As to this clone: At one end, the junction sequence differs from germline, possibly due to a read error. The rearrangement uses TRBV7-7 and TRBJ2-5, with 11 bases fitting TRBD1. Germline V gene sequence: CDR1 SSHAT, CDR2 FNYEAQ (reference sequence). The CDR3 is 15 amino acids. The CDR3 DNA is TGTGCTAGCAGCTTACGGACAGGGGGCTGGGAGACCCAGTACTTC. Encoded protein: CASSLRTGGWETQYF.

V is TRBV9 and J is TRBJ2-3; 7 positions match TRBD1. This CDR3 spans 16 amino acids. Trimming removed 4 bases from V and 0 bases from J; junction bases left unmatched: 8. CDR1 and CDR2 (germline): SGDLS, YYNGEE. The CDR3 sequence: CASSSKHRGSTDTQYF. CDR3 DNA: TGTGCCAGCAGCTCAAAACACAGGGGCAGCACAGATACGCAGTATTTT.

V and J are TRBV7-9 and TRBJ1-1; 9 nucleotides align to TRBD1. The V gene end was trimmed by 5 bases and the J gene end by 0 bases; junction bases not matched to a gene: 4. The CDR3 runs 15 residues. Germline CDR1 reads SEHNR; CDR2 reads FQNEAQ (reference sequence). CDR3: CASSRTGAMNTEAFF. In DNA form, the CDR3 reads TGTGCCAGCAGCCGGACAGGGGCCATGAACACTGAAGCTTTCTTT.

This clone was observed a handful of times. This chain connects TRBV2 to TRBJ1-1; perhaps TRBD1 as D (6 bases). V lost 6 bases, J lost 5 bases, and 13 bases lay in between. This CDR3 region has 13 residues. From germline, CDR1 is SNHLY and CDR2 FYNNEI. The CDR3 loop reads CASRQARGTEAFF. The CDR3 region has the DNA TGTGCCAGCAGACAGGCCAGGGGAACTGAAGCTTTCTTT.

This rearrangement joins TRBV10-1 to TRBJ2-6, with D possibly matching TRBD1 (7 bases). The germline V gene has CDR1 WNHNN and CDR2 SYGVQD (reference sequence). This CDR3 contains 17 residues. V was pared by 10 bases and J by 0 bases, with 19 bases between. The CDR3 is CATRQGGSISGANVLTF. CDR3 in DNA: TGCGCCACTCGTCAGGGGGGCAGTATCTCTGGGGCCAACGTCCTGACTTTC.

The CDR3 spells CASGLVTGGADEQFF. The DNA of the CDR3 is TGTGCTAGTGGTTTGGTAACCGGGGGGGCGGATGAGCAGTTCTTC. The chain uses TRBV12-5 and TRBJ2-1; 8 bases fit TRBD2. Trimming removed 0 bases from V and 8 bases from J; junction bases left unmatched: 6. The germline V gene has CDR1 LGHNT and CDR2 FRNRAP. The CDR3 has 15 residues. Together with reference TRBV12-5 and TRBJ2-1, the CDR3 gives the full variable domain: DARVTQTPRHKVTEMGQEVTMRCQPILGHNTVFWYRQTMMQGLELLAYFRNRAPLDDSGMPKDRFSAEMPDATLATLKIQPSEPRDSAVYFCASGLVTGGADEQFFGPGTRLTVL.

This clone was seen a few times. The V call is TRBV30, the J call TRBJ1-5; D uncertain. Trimming pared 1 base from V and 1 base from J, leaving 8 bases between. The CDR3 runs 14 residues. The germline gives CDR1 GTSNPN, CDR2 SVGIG (reference sequence). The chain's CDR3 is CAWSGQLSNQPQHF. In DNA form, the CDR3 reads TGTGCCTGGAGTGGGCAGTTGAGCAATCAGCCCCAGCATTTT.

The chain couples TRBV11-2 to TRBJ2-7; 8 bases match TRBD2. Germline V CDR1 and CDR2: SGHAT, FQNNGV. The V and J ends lost 1 base and 3 bases, in that order; junction bases with no gene match: 5. This CDR3 spans 15 amino acids. CDR3: CASSLGYRGGYEQYF. As DNA, the CDR3 is TGTGCCAGCAGCTTAGGCTATCGGGGGGGCTACGAGCAGTACTTC.

The genes are TRBV4-3 and TRBJ1-2; D is perhaps TRBD1 (6 bases). Germline lookup yields CDR1 LGHNA and CDR2 YSLEER. The CDR3 runs 22 residues. V was trimmed by 0 bases and J by 0 bases, leaving 29 bases between them. The CDR3 here is CASSQDTNTVGGDDGSNYGYTF. CDR3 nucleotides: TGCGCCAGCAGCCAAGATACGAACACAGTAGGGGGAGATGATGGTTCTAACTATGGCTACACCTTC.